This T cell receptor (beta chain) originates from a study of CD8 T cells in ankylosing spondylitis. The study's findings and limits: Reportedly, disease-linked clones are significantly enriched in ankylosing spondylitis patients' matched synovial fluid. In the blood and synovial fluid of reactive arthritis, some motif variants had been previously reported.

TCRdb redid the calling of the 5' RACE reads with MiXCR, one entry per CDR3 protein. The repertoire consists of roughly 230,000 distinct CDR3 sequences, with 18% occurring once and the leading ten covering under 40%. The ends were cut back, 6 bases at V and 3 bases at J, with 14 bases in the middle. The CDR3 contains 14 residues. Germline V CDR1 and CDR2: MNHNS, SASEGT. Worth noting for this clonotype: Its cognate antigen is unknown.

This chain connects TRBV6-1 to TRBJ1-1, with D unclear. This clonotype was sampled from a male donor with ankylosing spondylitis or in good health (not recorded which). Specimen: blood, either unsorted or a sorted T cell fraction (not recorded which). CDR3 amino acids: CASSLIDDHTEAFF. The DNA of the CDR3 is TGTGCCAGCAGCTTGATAGACGATCACACTGAAGCTTTCTTT.